One and the same sample provided the 25 T cell receptor beta chains below, sequenced in a study of monozygotic twins with cystic fibrosis. Profiling relied on immunoSEQ multiplex PCR, and the TCRdb table lists in-frame clones only, not all of them. This sample has nearly 25,000 clones, with around 93% found just once. The specimen sequenced was blood. The receptors derive from a girl aged 2 to 9 with cystic fibrosis.

The chain couples TRBV6-5 to TRBJ1-6; 9 bases match TRBD1. The germline gives CDR1 MNHEY, CDR2 SVGAGI. With 4 bases clipped from V and 7 bases from J, the junction kept 8 bases outside the gene matches. The CDR3 spans 16 residues. CDR3 DNA: TGTGCCAGCAGTTCCGGGACAGGGTATCGGAATTCACCCCTCCACTTT. Amino acids: CASSSGTGYRNSPLHF.

This clone turned up a few times. The chain joins TRBV27 to TRBJ1-1, with no clear D. The CDR3 loop spans 14 amino acids. Trimming stripped 0 bases from V and 4 bases from J, with 9 bases between. CDR1 is MNHEY, CDR2 SMNVEV, per germline (reference sequence). CDR3 sequence: CASSLSRPITEAFF. In nucleotides, the CDR3 is TGTGCCAGCAGTTTATCGCGGCCAATCACTGAAGCTTTCTTT.

The rearrangement links TRBV9 to TRBJ2-7, with 9 bases lining up with TRBD2. Germline V gene sequence: CDR1 SGDLS, CDR2 YYNGEE. The CDR3 totals 15 residues. Germline trimming cut 4 bases from V and 0 bases from J; bases unmatched to any gene: 5. The CDR3: CASSPGTSRSYEQYF. The CDR3 region has the DNA TGTGCCAGCAGCCCTGGGACTAGCCGCTCCTACGAGCAGTACTTC.

The gene calls are TRBV6-6 and TRBJ2-2; 8 positions match TRBD1. V dropped 6 bases and J dropped 9; count of bases not matched to a gene: 12. The CDR3 consists of 15 residues. In germline, CDR1 is MNHNY, CDR2 SVGAGI (reference sequence). The CDR3 loop reads CASRSPSQGAWELFF. The DNA of the CDR3 is TGTGCCAGCAGATCCCCGAGCCAGGGGGCTTGGGAGCTGTTTTTT.

The rearrangement joins TRBV30 to TRBJ2-1, with TRBD1 as a possible D gene (5 bases). CDR1 and CDR2 from the germline V gene are GTSNPN and SVGIG (reference sequence). This CDR3 has 15 amino acids. The V gene lost 5 bases and the J gene lost 3 bases, with 17 bases spanning the gap. CDR3: CAWASGLSVYNEQFF. DNA for the CDR3: TGTGCCTGGGCCTCAGGGCTATCAGTCTACAATGAGCAGTTCTTC.

The chain is built from TRBV18 and TRBJ2-1; D not resolved. This CDR3 region has 13 residues. Trimming removed 3 bases at V and 5 bases at J, with 8 bases between. Germline V gene sequence: CDR1 KGHSH, CDR2 LQKENI. CDR3 protein: CASSPDQNNEQFF. CDR3 nucleotides: TGTGCCAGCTCACCCGACCAAAACAATGAGCAGTTCTTC.

The genes are TRBV9 and TRBJ1-1; D is possibly TRBD1 (5 bases). Trimming pared 2 bases from V and 5 bases from J, leaving 10 bases between. The CDR3 spans 13 residues. Germline lookup yields CDR1 SGDLS and CDR2 YYNGEE. The CDR3: CASSVAGSTEAFF. The CDR3 nucleotides are TGTGCCAGCAGCGTGGCAGGGTCAACTGAAGCTTTCTTT.

In DNA form, the CDR3 reads TGTGCCAGCAACCCCGCGGGGGGGGACACTGAAGCTTTCTTT. It yields the protein CASNPAGGDTEAFF. The chain links TRBV2 to TRBJ1-1, with a tentative D call TRBD1 (5 bases). The length of the CDR3 is 14 residues. Trimming shortened V by 7 bases and J by 3 bases, and 15 bases separated the two germline ends. The germline V gene has CDR1 SNHLY and CDR2 FYNNEI.

This clone was seen more than once but under ten times. V gene TRBV28 combines with J gene TRBJ1-5; TRBD1 matches 10 bases. The CDR3 length is 14 residues. The germline CDR1 and CDR2 sequences are MDHEN and SYDVKM. J lost 6 bases, V lost 5 bases, and 4 bases had no gene match. This CDR3 reads CASSRGQGLQPQHF. CDR3 nucleotide sequence: TGTGCCAGCAGTCGGGGACAGGGGCTTCAGCCCCAGCATTTT.

This clone was recorded once. The chain couples TRBV19 to TRBJ1-2; 8 positions match TRBD1. J gave up 4 bases and V 4 bases, and 5 bases lay outside the gene matches. Germline assignment: CDR1 LNHDA and CDR2 SQIVND (reference sequence). This CDR3 region has 14 residues. The CDR3 DNA is TGTGCCAGTAGTACGGACAGGGAGATCTATGGCTACACCTTC. It yields the protein CASSTDREIYGYTF.

The chain carries TRBV19 and TRBJ2-5; maybe TRBD1 (5 bases). CDR1 is LNHDA and CDR2 is SQIVND in the germline V gene (reference sequence). This CDR3 is built from 15 residues. V lost 2 bases, J lost 5 bases, and 15 bases lay in between. The CDR3 DNA sequence: TGTGCCAGTAGTATAAAGGACATCCCTGGGGAGACCCAGTACTTC. Amino acids: CASSIKDIPGETQYF.

The chain couples TRBV4-1 to TRBJ2-2; D is ambiguous. CDR1 MGHRA and CDR2 YSYEKL come from the germline V gene. The CDR3 is 12 amino acids. Trimming cost V 2 bases and J 6 bases, with 4 bases left between them. This CDR3 is CASSQTAGELFF. The CDR3 region has the DNA TGCGCCAGCAGCCAAACGGCCGGGGAGCTGTTTTTT.

This clone was seen once. The genes are TRBV7-9 and TRBJ1-6, with TRBD1 matching over 7 bases. Germline CDR1 SEHNR, CDR2 FQNEAQ (reference sequence). The CDR3 sequence is 14 residues long. Trimming cost V 1 base and J 14 bases; bases outside gene matches: 8. The DNA for the CDR3 is TGTGCCAGCAGCTTAGGACAGGGAGATAAGGCCCTCCACTTT. Protein sequence: CASSLGQGDKALHF.

This clone has a handful of counts. V gene TRBV12-5 combines with J gene TRBJ1-6; D is unresolved. The V end lost 6 bases, the J end lost 5 bases, and 20 bases lay between the germline ends. The CDR3 contains 17 residues. Germline CDR1 is LGHNT and CDR2 is FRNRAP. CDR3 coding DNA: TGTGCTAGTGGCCCAAAGGAGGGAACCCTCAATAATTCACCCCTCCACTTT. It translates to CASGPKEGTLNNSPLHF.

This clone was seen only once. The chain uses TRBV6-6 and TRBJ1-2, with D perhaps TRBD1 (5 bases). Per germline, CDR1 MNHNY and CDR2 SVGAGI (reference sequence). This CDR3 comprises 15 residues. Trimming removed 6 bases from V and 5 bases from J, with 19 bases in between. Here the CDR3 DNA reads TGTGCCAGCAGCACAAACGGGGGGACGGCATATGGCTACACCTTC. It yields the protein CASSTNGGTAYGYTF.

The genes are TRBV5-1 and TRBJ2-7; tentatively, D is TRBD1 (7 bases). Germline V lookup: CDR1 SGHRS, CDR2 YFSETQ. V lost 4 bases and J 7 bases, leaving 18 bases between the germline ends. The CDR3 loop spans 14 amino acids. The CDR3 nucleotides read TGCGCCAGCAGCCCCGGGACAGTAGCGGAAGAGCAGTACTTC. Residues: CASSPGTVAEEQYF.

The V gene is TRBV29-1, the J gene TRBJ2-7, with D perhaps matching TRBD1 (7 bases). Between the trimmed V and J ends, which lost 5 bases and 0 bases, there was a span of 14 bases. CDR1 is SQVTM, CDR2 ANQGSEA, per germline. This CDR3 contains 14 residues. The CDR3: CSVRQGGSSYEQYF. The CDR3 DNA reads TGCAGCGTTCGACAGGGAGGAAGCTCCTACGAGCAGTACTTC.

The table lists this clone with a count of one. The chain has TRBV5-6 and TRBJ2-7, with D perhaps assigned TRBD1 or TRBD2 (5 bases each). Trimming left V 0 bases short and J 3 bases short, with 13 bases between. This CDR3 comprises 15 residues. Germline V gene lookup returns CDR1 SGHDT and CDR2 YYEEEE. CDR3: CASSLGGLTLYEQYF. Written as DNA, the CDR3 is TGTGCCAGCAGCTTGGGGGGGTTAACCCTCTACGAGCAGTACTTC.

The chain links TRBV7-6 to TRBJ2-7, with 8 bases lining up with TRBD2. This CDR3 is built from 17 residues. Germline lookup yields CDR1 SGHVS and CDR2 FNYEAQ. J was trimmed by 7 bases and V by 2 bases; bases with no gene match: 16. CDR3 residues: CASSLMTPSGPWGEQYF. The CDR3 DNA follows: TGTGCCAGCAGCTTAATGACCCCTAGCGGGCCATGGGGAGAGCAGTACTTC.

CDR3 region: CASSLGQGDEQYF. The CDR3 DNA reads TGCGCCAGCAGCTTGGGTCAGGGTGACGAGCAGTACTTC. This chain joins TRBV5-1 and TRBJ2-7; D possibly corresponds to TRBD1 (5 bases). Germline V gene sequence: CDR1 SGHRS, CDR2 YFSETQ. CDR3 length equals 13 residues. V gave up 0 bases and J gave up 5 bases, with 9 bases separating them.

The chain has TRBV6-5 and TRBJ1-2; tentatively, D is TRBD1 (6 bases). Germline CDR1 and CDR2: MNHEY and SVGAGI. Trimming stripped 0 bases from V and 5 bases from J, with 10 bases between. The CDR3 length is 14 residues. DNA for the CDR3: TGTGCCAGCAGTTACTCACAGGGTCTTTATGGCTACACCTTC. Encoded protein: CASSYSQGLYGYTF.

This chain links TRBV30 with TRBJ1-2; 7 bases are shared with TRBD1. CDR3 length: 16 residues. Germline V gene sequence: CDR1 GTSNPN, CDR2 SVGIG (reference sequence). V gave up 0 bases and J gave up 5 bases; unmatched junction bases: 12. Here the CDR3 reads CAWSVRGIPGQYGYTF. The DNA for the CDR3 is TGTGCCTGGAGTGTAAGGGGGATTCCGGGACAGTATGGCTACACCTTC.

This clone was picked up one time. The chain uses TRBV13 and TRBJ2-7; weak D call: TRBD2 (5 bases). V dropped 5 bases and J dropped 4 bases, with 18 bases sitting between them. CDR3 size: 15 residues. Germline CDR1 PRHDT, CDR2 FYEKMQ (reference sequence). The CDR3 is CASSGSDPPRYEQYF. The CDR3 DNA reads TGTGCCAGCAGCGGGAGCGATCCCCCCCGGTACGAGCAGTACTTC.

This clone is a singleton in its sample. The chain employs TRBV25-1 and TRBJ2-2; TRBD1 matches at 11 bases. Germline V gene sequence: CDR1 MGHDK, CDR2 SYGVNS. Losses at the gene ends were 3 bases for V and 6 bases for J; bases not matched to a gene: 3. This CDR3 is 15 amino acids long. The CDR3: CASSDTDRGPGELFF. CDR3 DNA sequence: TGTGCCAGCAGTGATACGGACAGGGGGCCCGGGGAGCTGTTTTTT. The full variable domain, with the rest looked up from reference TRBV25-1 and TRBJ2-2, is EADIYQTPRYLVIGTGKKITLECSQTMGHDKMYWYQQDPGMELHLIHYSYGVNSTEKGDLSSESTVSRIRTEHFPLTLESARPSHTSQYLCASSDTDRGPGELFFGEGSRLTVL.

The chain couples TRBV28 to TRBJ1-2; D is perhaps TRBD1 (6 bases). The CDR3 runs 13 residues. Per germline, CDR1 MDHEN and CDR2 SYDVKM. The V end was cut by 3 bases, the J end by 8 bases, with 13 bases between. The CDR3 DNA follows: TGTGCCAGCAGTTTCCAGGGGCTGGGCGGCTACACCTTC. This encodes CASSFQGLGGYTF.